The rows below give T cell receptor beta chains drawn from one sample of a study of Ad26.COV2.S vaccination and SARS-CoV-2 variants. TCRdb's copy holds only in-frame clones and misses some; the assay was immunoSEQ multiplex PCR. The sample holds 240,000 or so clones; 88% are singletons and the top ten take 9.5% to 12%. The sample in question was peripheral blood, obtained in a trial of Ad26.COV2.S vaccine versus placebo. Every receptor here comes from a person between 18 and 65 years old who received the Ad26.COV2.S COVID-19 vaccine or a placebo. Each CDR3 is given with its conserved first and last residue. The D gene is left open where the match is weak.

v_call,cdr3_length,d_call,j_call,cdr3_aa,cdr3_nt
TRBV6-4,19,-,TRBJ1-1,CASSDSVTGQLDFEAEAFF,TGTGCCAGCAGTGACTCGGTGACGGGACAACTAGATTTCGAGGCTGAAGCTTTCTTT
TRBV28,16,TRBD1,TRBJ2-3,CASSTSRQGARDTQYF,TGTGCCAGCAGTACTTCCCGACAGGGGGCGCGGGATACGCAGTATTTT
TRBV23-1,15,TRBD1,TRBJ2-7,CASRYRDRVIHEQYF,TGCGCCAGCAGATACCGGGACAGGGTCATCCACGAGCAGTACTTC
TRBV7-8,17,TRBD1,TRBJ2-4,CASSSNLGQGTKNIQYF,TGTGCCAGCAGCTCGAACTTGGGACAGGGAACAAAAAACATTCAGTACTTC
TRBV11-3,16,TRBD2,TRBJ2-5,CASSQPRTSGTPTQYF,TGTGCCAGCAGCCAACCCCGGACTAGCGGGACGCCGACCCAGTACTTC
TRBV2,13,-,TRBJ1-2,CASSERPNYGYTF,TGTGCCAGCAGTGAAAGACCGAACTATGGCTACACCTTC
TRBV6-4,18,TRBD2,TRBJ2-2,CASSVGLAGAANTGELFF,TGTGCCAGCAGTGTGGGACTAGCGGGGGCCGCGAACACCGGGGAGCTGTTTTTT
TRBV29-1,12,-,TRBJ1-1,CSARTAATEAFF,TGCAGCGCTAGAACAGCAGCAACTGAAGCTTTCTTT
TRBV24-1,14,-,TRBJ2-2,CATSTSPGTGELFF,TGTGCCACCAGTACGTCTCCGGGCACCGGGGAGCTGTTTTTT
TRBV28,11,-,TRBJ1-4,CASSFNEKLFF,TGTGCCAGCAGTTTTAATGAAAAACTGTTTTTT
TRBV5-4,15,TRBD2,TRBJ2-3,CASSTSGGETDTQYF,TGTGCCAGCAGCACTAGCGGGGGAGAGACAGATACGCAGTATTTT
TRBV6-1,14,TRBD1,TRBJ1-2,CASSERQGALGYTF,TGTGCCAGCAGTGAGAGACAGGGGGCGCTTGGCTACACCTTC
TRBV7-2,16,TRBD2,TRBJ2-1,CASSLVAGGPYNEQFF,TGTGCCAGCAGCTTAGTAGCGGGAGGGCCCTACAATGAGCAGTTCTTC
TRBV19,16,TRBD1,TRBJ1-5,CASSPYGTGSNQPQHF,TGTGCCAGTAGCCCTTACGGGACAGGGAGCAATCAGCCCCAGCATTTT
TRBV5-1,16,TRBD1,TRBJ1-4,CASSWGQLAWEEKLFF,TGCGCCAGCAGCTGGGGACAGTTGGCTTGGGAGGAAAAACTGTTTTTT
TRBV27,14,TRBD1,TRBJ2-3,CASPRGPSTDTQYF,TGTGCCAGCCCAAGGGGGCCCAGCACAGATACGCAGTATTTT
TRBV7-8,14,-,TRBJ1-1,CASSLGGAGREAFF,TGTGCCAGCAGCTTAGGAGGGGCGGGCAGAGAAGCTTTCTTT
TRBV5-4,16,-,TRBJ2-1,CASSGDQGPSYNEQFF,TGTGCCAGCAGCGGGGATCAGGGCCCCTCTTACAATGAGCAGTTCTTC